Following are 20 T cell receptor beta chains from one sample sequenced in a study of Tregs in tolerant kidney transplant recipients. Data came from immunoSEQ multiplex PCR; TCRdb stores just in-frame clones and leaves some out. This sample carries about 33,000 clones, with approximately 8.1% going to the ten biggest clones. Sequencing was performed on CD8+ T cells from blood, taken before the transplant. These receptors all come from a human donor who received a combined kidney and bone marrow transplant.

About this clone itself: The missing CDR3 end, 3 residues past where the read stops, is filled in from the germline J gene. This chain uses TRBV5-1 with TRBJ1-4; 7 bases are shared with TRBD1. With 3 bases clipped from V and 4 bases from J, the junction kept 6 bases outside the gene matches. Per the germline V gene, CDR1 is SGHRS and CDR2 is YFSETQ. This CDR3 has 15 residues. The CDR3 protein is CASSSRQGGNEKLFF. The CDR3 DNA, read in part, is TGCGCCAGCAGCTCAAGACAGGGAGGTAATGAAAAA.

Turning to this clone: The read is 3 residues too short to cover the CDR3 end, so that end is filled in from the germline J gene. This chain joins TRBV11-1 and TRBJ2-6, with D tentatively TRBD2 (5 bases). V lost 5 bases to trimming and J lost 2 bases, with 10 bases between them. This CDR3 has 15 amino acids. Germline CDR1 reads SGHAT; CDR2 reads FQDESV (reference sequence). This chain's CDR3 is CASSEAGAGANVLTF. CDR3 DNA (partial): TGTGCCAGCAGCGAGGCGGGTGCTGGGGCCAACGTC.

Comment on this clone: The read comes to an end 3 residues before the CDR3 does, leaving the germline J gene to fill in the end. J is TRBJ2-1 and V is TRBV2; D is perhaps TRBD1 (5 bases). With 10 bases removed from V and 6 bases from J, the gap between germline ends came to 22 bases. The CDR3 sequence is 15 residues long. CDR1 and CDR2 (germline): SNHLY, FYNNEI. The CDR3 region is CATFALGGDSNEQFF. The CDR3 DNA, read in part, is TGTGCCACCTTCGCCCTTGGCGGAGACAGCAATGAG.

Worth noting for this clone: The read ends 3 residues shy of where the CDR3 ends; the end is completed using the germline J gene. This chain uses TRBV7-4 with TRBJ2-3; 11 positions agree with TRBD2. The CDR3 extends over 16 amino acids. Germline CDR1 SGHVT, CDR2 SQSDAQ. J was trimmed by 6 bases and V by 5 bases; bases with no gene match: 10. The sequenced part of the CDR3 DNA is TGTGCCAGCAGCCTGGGACTAGCGGTTCTGCGGGATACG. This codes for CASSLGLAVLRDT. The entire CDR3 is CASSLGLAVLRDTQYF. The full variable domain, completed using reference TRBV7-4 and TRBJ2-3, is GAGVSQSPRYKVAKRGRDVALRCDSISGHVTLYWYRQTLGQGSEVLTYSQSDAQRDKSGRPSGRFSAERPERSVSTLKIQRTEQGDSAVYLCASSLGLAVLRDTQYFGPGTRLTVL.

On this clone itself: The CDR3 end falls 3 residues outside the read, so it is completed with the germline J gene. The V call is TRBV19, the J call TRBJ2-6; unclear D gene. The germline V and J ends were trimmed by 4 bases and 3 bases, with 4 bases remaining between them. The V gene's germline CDR1 is LNHDA and CDR2 SQIVND (reference sequence). The CDR3 length is 13 residues. CDR3 region: CASSTGGANVLTF. The CDR3 DNA, read in part, is TGTGCCAGTAGTACCGGTGGGGCCAACGTC.

Remarks on this clone: The sequenced fragment ends 3 residues before the CDR3 boundary, so the rest is inferred from the germline J gene. This chain joins TRBV7-2 and TRBJ1-3, with a weak D call TRBD1 (6 bases). V lost 1 base and J lost 6, with 13 bases in between. This CDR3 has 15 amino acids. Germline assignment: CDR1 SGHTA and CDR2 FQGNSA. CDR3 DNA, as far as it was read: TGTGCCAGCAGCTTAGTCCCCGGACAGCAAAACACC. Residues: CASSLVPGQQNT. The entire CDR3 protein is CASSLVPGQQNTIYF.

Comment on this clone: The CDR3 extends 3 residues past the end of the read, so its final part is completed from the germline J gene. J is TRBJ2-3 and V is TRBV20-1; D is unresolved. CDR1 and CDR2 from the germline V gene are DFQATT and SNEGSKA (reference sequence). The CDR3 length is 13 residues. V gave up 0 bases and J gave up 1 base, with 5 bases separating them. The CDR3 sequence: CSAREFGTDTQYF. The part of the CDR3 DNA that was read is TGCAGTGCTAGAGAATTCGGCACAGATACG.

The part of the CDR3 DNA that was read is TGTGCCAGCTCACCACCGTTAAGGCCAGATGAG. This sequence encodes CASSPPLRPDE. The whole CDR3 is CASSPPLRPDEQFF. This chain links TRBV18 with TRBJ2-1; no clear D. Read sequence stops 3 residues before the CDR3 end, and the germline J gene provides the missing end. Trimming took 0 bases from V and 8 from J, leaving 11 bases between them. The CDR3 runs 14 residues. Germline lookup yields CDR1 KGHSH and CDR2 LQKENI. The variable domain in full, with the rest retrieved from reference TRBV18 and TRBJ2-1, is NAGVMQNPRHLVRRRGQEARLRCSPMKGHSHVYWYRQLPEEGLKFMVYLQKENIIDESGMPKERFSAEFPKEGPSILRIQQVVRGDSAAYFCASSPPLRPDEQFFGPGTRLTVL.

To note about this clone: The read comes to an end 3 residues before the CDR3 does, leaving the germline J gene to fill in the end. This chain links TRBV5-3 with TRBJ1-6; 7 nucleotides line up with TRBD1. TRBV5-3 is an ORF, and what it does is uncertain. The trim removed 0 bases at V and 3 bases at J, leaving 12 bases unmatched. The CDR3 totals 19 residues. The part of the CDR3 DNA that was read is TGTGCCAGAAGCTTGGAAGGACAGGCCATTCTCCTCTATAATTCACCC. Amino acids: CARSLEGQAILLYNSP. The full-length CDR3 reads as CARSLEGQAILLYNSPLHF.

With regard to this clone: The read is 3 residues too short to cover the CDR3 end, so that end is filled in from the germline J gene. V gene TRBV19 combines with J gene TRBJ1-5; no clear D. Germline assignment: CDR1 LNHDA and CDR2 SQIVND (reference sequence). This CDR3 is 16 amino acids long. Trimming pared 5 bases from V and 0 bases from J, leaving 14 bases between. CDR3: CASSSPSVYSNQPQHF. CDR3 DNA (partial): TGTGCCAGTAGTTCTCCCTCGGTTTATAGCAATCAGCCC.

Turning to this clone: The read finishes 3 residues shy of the CDR3 end, and the germline J gene is used to complete it. This sequence joins TRBV6-2 or TRBV6-3 and TRBJ1-1; no clear D gene. V was shortened by 3 bases and J by 1 base, with 9 bases between the two germline ends. Germline values: CDR1 MNHEY, CDR2 SVGEGT. There are 14 residues in the CDR3. The sequenced CDR3 bases are TGTGCCAGCAGTTATTTCGCGGAGAACACTGAA. Residues: CASSYFAENTE. The whole CDR3 region reads CASSYFAENTEAFF.

Details on this clone: The CDR3 end lies 3 residues beyond the end of the read and is filled in from the germline J gene. This chain connects TRBV6-2 or TRBV6-3 to TRBJ1-1; D is unclear. This CDR3 has 14 residues. V lost 2 bases and J lost 1, with 8 bases in between. CDR1 is MNHEY and CDR2 is SVGEGT in the germline V gene. The CDR3 here is CASSYKSGNTEAFF. The part of the CDR3 DNA that was read is TGTGCCAGCAGTTACAAGTCGGGGAACACTGAA.

Turning to this clone: Read data end 3 residues before the CDR3 end; the end is taken from the germline J gene. The rearrangement links TRBV7-8 to TRBJ2-1; 7 bases are a match to TRBD2. The V gene's germline CDR1 is SGHVS and CDR2 FQNEAQ. J was trimmed by 3 bases and V by 9 bases; bases with no gene match: 2. The CDR3 is 12 amino acids. CDR3 residues: CASWGGYNEQFF. The CDR3 bases that were read are TGTGCCAGTTGGGGGGGCTACAATGAG.

As to this clone: The read falls 3 residues short of the CDR3 end, and the missing part is taken from the germline J gene. The rearrangement uses TRBV19 and TRBJ1-1, with D possibly being TRBD1 (5 bases). CDR3 length: 12 amino acids. Germline V lookup: CDR1 LNHDA, CDR2 SQIVND (reference sequence). V was clipped by 8 bases and J by 4 bases, with 11 bases between them. The sequenced CDR3 bases are TGTGCCAGTCGGGCCGGGGGCACTGAA. Its translation is CASRAGGTE. The whole CDR3 sequence reads CASRAGGTEAFF.

About this clone: The read gets to within 3 residues of the CDR3 end, and the germline J gene fills in the rest. This sequence joins TRBV29-1 and TRBJ2-5; D is ambiguous. The CDR3 has 10 residues. The V gene lost 5 bases and the J gene lost 2 bases, with 3 bases spanning the gap. Germline values: CDR1 SQVTM, CDR2 ANQGSEA. The CDR3 reads CSVQQETQYF. CDR3 DNA, as far as it was read: TGCAGCGTTCAACAAGAGACC.

With regard to this clone: Read data end 3 residues before the CDR3 end; the end is taken from the germline J gene. The rearrangement links TRBV19 to TRBJ1-1; the match to TRBD1 covers 11 bases. The CDR3 has 17 residues. With 5 bases clipped from V and 0 bases from J, the junction kept 8 bases outside the gene matches. Germline-derived CDR1 and CDR2 are LNHDA and SQIVND (reference sequence). CDR3 DNA, as far as it was read: TGTGCCAGTAGTGCAGGGACAGGGGGATTCATGAACACTGAA. It codes for CASSAGTGGFMNTE. The whole CDR3 region reads CASSAGTGGFMNTEAFF. The full variable domain, rest sourced from reference TRBV19 and TRBJ1-1, is DGGITQSPKYLFRKEGQNVTLSCEQNLNHDAMYWYRQDPGQGLRLIYYSQIVNDFQKGDIAEGYSVSREKKESFPLTVTSAQKNPTAFYLCASSAGTGGFMNTEAFFGQGTRLTVV.

Regarding this clone: No DNA is shown, since the ends of the CDR3 on it are uncertain; the CDR3 is the one TCRdb lists. The chain has TRBV14 and TRBJ2-1; TRBD1, as called in the table, went unchecked against the DNA. 16 amino acids form the CDR3, both terminal residues included. Germline CDR1 is SGHDN and CDR2 is FVKESK. The CDR3 sequence: CASSQDSGVPYNEQFF.

Points on this clone: The CDR3 end falls 3 residues outside the read, so it is completed with the germline J gene. V usage is TRBV10-1 and J usage is TRBJ1-2; tentative D call: TRBD1 (5 bases). V lost 7 bases and J lost 7, with 16 bases in between. The CDR3 is 13 residues long. The germline V gene has CDR1 WNHNN and CDR2 SYGVQD (reference sequence). The sequenced CDR3 bases are TGCGCCAGCAAGTATCCAGGGCCGCTTGGC. It yields the protein CASKYPGPLG. From start to end, the CDR3 is CASKYPGPLGYTF.

Concerning this clone itself: The observed sequence ends 3 residues before the CDR3 terminus, with the missing tail filled in from the germline J gene. V gene TRBV7-2 combines with J gene TRBJ2-3, with no clear D. The CDR3 length is 14 residues. CDR1 is SGHTA, CDR2 FQGNSA, per germline. V was trimmed by 3 bases and J by 3 bases, leaving 10 bases between them. The CDR3 bases that were read are TGTGCCAGCAGCTTTGGCCTTTCAACAGATACG. As protein: CASSFGLSTDT. The full CDR3 sequence reads CASSFGLSTDTQYF.

Comment on this clone: The read terminates 3 residues ahead of where the CDR3 ends, so the germline J gene completes it. This sequence joins TRBV6-1 and TRBJ2-5; 7 bases match TRBD1. Germline V gene sequence: CDR1 MNHNS, CDR2 SASEGT. This CDR3 is built from 16 residues. V was pared by 4 bases and J by 1 base, with 9 bases of the junction left unmatched. The covered CDR3 bases are TGTGCCAGCAGTGGATCACGGGACAGCTCCCAAGAGACC. Protein: CASSGSRDSSQET. The complete CDR3 sequence is CASSGSRDSSQETQYF.